The present T cell receptor (beta chain) was sequenced within a study of blood T cell repertoires in COVID-19. Study in general: Both acute and convalescent COVID-19 samples were obtained from the United States, Italy and Spain. PBMCs, B-cell-depleted T cells, or T cells were the source of the cDNA or gDNA that made up the material.

Only a few counts were recorded for this clone. Method: immunoSEQ multiplex PCR; TCRdb's copy keeps in-frame clones and lacks some. The repertoire includes some 160,000 clones, roughly 89% of them detected once, and over 9% sits in the top ten. Trimming took 2 bases from V and 3 from J, leaving 11 bases between them. The germline V gene has CDR1 SGHAT and CDR2 FQNNGV. CDR3 length equals 15 residues. This TCR was recovered from a woman between 65 and 79 years old with COVID-19, enrolled during active disease. This chain joins TRBV11-2 and TRBJ1-5, with D perhaps matching TRBD1 (5 bases). The specimen sequenced was peripheral blood. The CDR3 coding sequence is TGTGCCAGCAGCTTATCTCCAGGGAACAATCAGCCCCAGCATTTT. Its protein product is CASSLSPGNNQPQHF.